A single sample gave rise to the 9 T cell receptor beta chains below, sequenced in a study of stem cell transplantation in POMP-related autoinflammatory disease. Data came from immunoSEQ multiplex PCR; TCRdb stores just in-frame clones and leaves some out. Of 25,000 to 40,000 clones in the sample, just over 85% were seen once. The sequencing used CD4+ T cells from PBMCs, collected before stem cell transplantation. All receptors derive from a human donor with POMP-related autoinflammation and immune dysregulation (PRAID).

The CDR3 DNA reads TGTGCCAGCTCACCACTCCCACTCACAATCGGGGGCCGATCTGGAAACACCATATATTTT. As protein: CASSPLPLTIGGRSGNTIYF. This chain joins TRBV18 and TRBJ1-3; TRBD1 is a possible D gene (6 bases). The V end was cut by 1 base, the J end by 1 base, with 23 bases between. CDR1 is KGHSH and CDR2 is LQKENI in the germline V gene. CDR3 length: 20 residues.

The rearrangement joins TRBV18 to TRBJ2-2; 7 bases are a match to TRBD1. Trimming at V came to 2 bases and at J to 1 base, leaving 4 bases not matched to a gene. Per the germline V gene, CDR1 is KGHSH and CDR2 is LQKENI. This CDR3 comprises 16 residues. The CDR3 region is CASSPSRTGNTGELFF. CDR3 in DNA: TGTGCCAGCTCACCATCTAGGACAGGGAACACCGGGGAGCTGTTTTTT.

This sequence joins TRBV6-1 and TRBJ1-5; D not certain. This CDR3 is built from 14 residues. Trimming stripped 6 bases from V and 5 bases from J, with 14 bases between. Germline V gives CDR1 MNHNS, CDR2 SASEGT. The CDR3 spells CASRLTLKDQPQHF. The CDR3 DNA reads TGTGCCAGCAGGCTGACTCTGAAGGATCAGCCCCAGCATTTT.

CDR3 region: CASSRGGTWGDTQYF. The CDR3 DNA reads TGTGCCAGTAGTAGGGGAGGGACCTGGGGAGATACGCAGTATTTT. The chain employs TRBV19 and TRBJ2-3, with 7 bases matching TRBD2. Trimming at V came to 4 bases and at J to 5 bases, leaving 9 bases not matched to a gene. The CDR3 is 15 amino acids. In germline, CDR1 is LNHDA, CDR2 SQIVND (reference sequence). The full variable domain, in which reference TRBV19 and TRBJ2-3 provide the parts outside the CDR3, is DGGITQSPKYLFRKEGQNVTLSCEQNLNHDAMYWYRQDPGQGLRLIYYSQIVNDFQKGDIAEGYSVSREKKESFPLTVTSAQKNPTAFYLCASSRGGTWGDTQYFGPGTRLTVL.

V and J are TRBV6-6 and TRBJ2-4, with D perhaps being TRBD1 or TRBD2 (5 bases each). V gave up 5 bases and J gave up 12 bases, with 17 bases separating them. Per the germline V gene, CDR1 is MNHNY and CDR2 is SVGAGI (reference sequence). CDR3 size: 13 residues. The CDR3: CASSRSEGPTQYF. DNA of the CDR3: TGTGCCAGCAGTCGATCCGAGGGACCCACTCAGTACTTC.

This rearrangement joins TRBV5-1 to TRBJ1-2; D uncertain. This CDR3 comprises 14 residues. V lost 1 base to trimming and J lost 2 bases, with 9 bases between them. Per the germline V gene, CDR1 is SGHRS and CDR2 is YFSETQ. The CDR3 sequence is CASSLFPGNYGYTF. In DNA form, the CDR3 reads TGCGCCAGCAGCTTGTTTCCAGGAAACTATGGCTACACCTTC.

V usage is TRBV10-2 and J usage is TRBJ2-5; 8 nucleotides align to TRBD2. CDR1 WSHSY and CDR2 SAAADI come from the germline V gene. The CDR3 contains 17 residues. The junction had 11 bases not matched to a gene; V was cut back by 3 bases and J by 2 bases. The CDR3 DNA reads as TGCGCCAGCAGTGATGCCCGGGGGGGCACACCTCAAGAGACCCAGTACTTC. It translates to CASSDARGGTPQETQYF.

The gene calls are TRBV7-2 and TRBJ1-2; no clear D. Germline loops: CDR1 SGHTA, CDR2 FQGNSA. The CDR3 is made up of 12 amino acids. Trimming removed 5 bases at V and 3 bases at J, with 7 bases between. The CDR3 protein is CASSRGYYGYTF. In nucleotides, the CDR3 is TGTGCCAGCAGCCGTGGCTACTATGGCTACACCTTC.

In its sample, this clone was seen a few times. The CDR3 coding sequence is TGTGCCAGCAGTTTATGGGGGCGGAGGTCACCCCTCCACTTT. Amino acid sequence: CASSLWGRRSPLHF. This chain connects TRBV28 to TRBJ1-6; a weak D match, TRBD1 (5 bases). There are 14 residues in the CDR3. CDR1 and CDR2 from the germline V gene are MDHEN and SYDVKM. The V and J ends lost 0 bases and 10 bases respectively, with 10 bases between them.